This TCR beta chain was recorded in a study of OX40 agonist ivuxolimab in advanced cancers. On the study more broadly: It was permissible to have had prior anti-PD-1, anti-PD-L1 or anti-CTLA-4 therapy, and about 40% had some. One hepatocellular carcinoma and two cutaneous melanoma patients partially responded. Overall study findings and caveats: With doses of 0.1 to 3.0 mg/kg, CD4+ and CD8+ blood T cells had undergone clonal expansion by week 6. Clonal expansion among partial responders at 0.1-3.0 mg/kg ranked near the lowest.

Details on this clone: The antigen remains undetermined.

Assay used: immunoSEQ multiplex PCR; TCRdb lists only in-frame clones, some missing. The table has tens of thousands of clones, more than 70% seen once. The CDR3 runs 13 residues. Germline V gene sequence: CDR1 SNHLY, CDR2 FYNNEI. Trimming pared 7 bases from V and 4 bases from J, leaving 8 bases between. The sequence derives from an adult with an advanced solid tumor such as melanoma, head and neck, liver or kidney cancer. Sequencing was performed on CD4+ or CD8+ T cells sorted from blood, taken in a trial of the OX40 agonist ivuxolimab. V gene TRBV2 combines with J gene TRBJ2-6, with unresolved D. The DNA for the CDR3 is TGTGCCAGCACGGTAGCCGGGGCCAACGTCCTGACTTTC. This sequence encodes CASTVAGANVLTF.